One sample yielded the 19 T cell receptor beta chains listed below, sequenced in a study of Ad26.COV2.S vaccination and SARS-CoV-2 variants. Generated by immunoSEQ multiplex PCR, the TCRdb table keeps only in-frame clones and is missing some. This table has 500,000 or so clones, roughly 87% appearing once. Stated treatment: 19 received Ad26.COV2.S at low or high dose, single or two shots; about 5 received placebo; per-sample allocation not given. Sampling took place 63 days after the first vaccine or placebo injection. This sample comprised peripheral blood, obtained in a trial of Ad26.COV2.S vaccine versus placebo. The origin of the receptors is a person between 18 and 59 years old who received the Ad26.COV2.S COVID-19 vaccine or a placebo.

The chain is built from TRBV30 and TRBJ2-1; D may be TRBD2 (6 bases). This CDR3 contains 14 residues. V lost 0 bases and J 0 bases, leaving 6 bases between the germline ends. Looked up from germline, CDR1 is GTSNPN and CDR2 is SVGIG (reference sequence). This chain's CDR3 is CAWSVGGSYNEQFF. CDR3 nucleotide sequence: TGTGCCTGGAGTGTGGGGGGCTCCTACAATGAGCAGTTCTTC. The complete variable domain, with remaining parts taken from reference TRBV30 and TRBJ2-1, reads SQTIHQWPATLVQPVGSPLSLECTVEGTSNPNLYWYRQAAGRGLQLLFYSVGIGQISSEVPQNLSASRPQDRQFILSSKKLLLSDSGFYLCAWSVGGSYNEQFFGPGTRLTVL.

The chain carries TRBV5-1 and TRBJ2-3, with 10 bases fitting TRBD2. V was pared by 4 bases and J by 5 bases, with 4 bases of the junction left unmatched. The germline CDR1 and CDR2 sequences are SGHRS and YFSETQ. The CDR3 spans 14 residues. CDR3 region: CASSESGGGDTQYF. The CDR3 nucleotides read TGCGCCAGCAGCGAAAGCGGGGGGGGAGATACGCAGTATTTT.

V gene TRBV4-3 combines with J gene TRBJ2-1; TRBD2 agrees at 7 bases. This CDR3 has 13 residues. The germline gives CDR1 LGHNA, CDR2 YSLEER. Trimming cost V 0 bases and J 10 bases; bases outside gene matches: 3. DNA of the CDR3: TGCGCCAGCAGCCAAGATCAAGCGGGGGAGCAGTTCTTC. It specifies CASSQDQAGEQFF.

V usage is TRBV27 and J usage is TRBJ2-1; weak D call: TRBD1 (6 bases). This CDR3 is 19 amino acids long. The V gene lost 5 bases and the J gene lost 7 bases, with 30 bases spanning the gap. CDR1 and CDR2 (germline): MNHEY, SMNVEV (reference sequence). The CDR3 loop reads CASSPNKWGWRVQGNEQFF. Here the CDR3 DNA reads TGTGCCAGCAGTCCCAACAAATGGGGCTGGCGTGTACAGGGAAATGAGCAGTTCTTC.

The CDR3: CASSLLATRGTDTQYF. CDR3 coding DNA: TGCGCCAGCAGCCTACTAGCAACCAGGGGAACAGATACGCAGTATTTT. The rearrangement links TRBV5-1 to TRBJ2-3; TRBD1 or TRBD2 may be the D gene (6 bases each). CDR1 and CDR2 (germline): SGHRS, YFSETQ. V was clipped by 4 bases and J by 3 bases, with 18 bases between them. CDR3 length: 16 amino acids.

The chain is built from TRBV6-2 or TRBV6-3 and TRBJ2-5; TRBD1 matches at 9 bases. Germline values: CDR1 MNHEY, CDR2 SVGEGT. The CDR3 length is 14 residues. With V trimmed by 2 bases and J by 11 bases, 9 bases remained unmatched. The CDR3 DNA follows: TGTGCCAGCAGTTACAAGGGACAGGGTTTGGGTCAGTACTTC. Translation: CASSYKGQGLGQYF.

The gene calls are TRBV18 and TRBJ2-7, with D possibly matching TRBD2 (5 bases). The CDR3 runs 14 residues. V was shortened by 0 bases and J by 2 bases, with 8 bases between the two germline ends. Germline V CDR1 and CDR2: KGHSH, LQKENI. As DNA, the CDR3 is TGTGCCAGCTCACCACCGGAGGACCCCTACGAGCAGTACTTC. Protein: CASSPPEDPYEQYF.

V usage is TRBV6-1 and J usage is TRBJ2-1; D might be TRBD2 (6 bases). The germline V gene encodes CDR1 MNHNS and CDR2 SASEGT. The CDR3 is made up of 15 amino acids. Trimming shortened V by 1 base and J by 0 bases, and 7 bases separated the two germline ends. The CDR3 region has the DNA TGTGCCAGCAGTGAAGATAGCGGCTCCTACAATGAGCAGTTCTTC. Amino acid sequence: CASSEDSGSYNEQFF.

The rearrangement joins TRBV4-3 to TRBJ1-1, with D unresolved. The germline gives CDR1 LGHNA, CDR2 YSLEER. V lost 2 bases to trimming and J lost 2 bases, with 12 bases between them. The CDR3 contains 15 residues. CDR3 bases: TGCGCCAGCAGCCAACTACAGAGATCTAACACTGAAGCTTTCTTT. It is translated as CASSQLQRSNTEAFF.

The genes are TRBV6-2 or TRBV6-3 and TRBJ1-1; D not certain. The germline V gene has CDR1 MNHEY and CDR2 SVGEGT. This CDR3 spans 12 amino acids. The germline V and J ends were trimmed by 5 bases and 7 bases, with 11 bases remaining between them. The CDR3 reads CASSARVHEAFF. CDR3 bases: TGTGCCAGCAGTGCCCGGGTCCATGAAGCTTTCTTT.

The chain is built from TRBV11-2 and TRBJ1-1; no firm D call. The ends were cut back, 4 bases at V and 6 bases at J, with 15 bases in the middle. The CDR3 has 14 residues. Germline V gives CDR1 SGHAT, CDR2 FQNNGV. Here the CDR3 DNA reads TGTGCCAGCAGCTCCGGACTGACCGGCGCTGAAGCTTTCTTT. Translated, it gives CASSSGLTGAEAFF.

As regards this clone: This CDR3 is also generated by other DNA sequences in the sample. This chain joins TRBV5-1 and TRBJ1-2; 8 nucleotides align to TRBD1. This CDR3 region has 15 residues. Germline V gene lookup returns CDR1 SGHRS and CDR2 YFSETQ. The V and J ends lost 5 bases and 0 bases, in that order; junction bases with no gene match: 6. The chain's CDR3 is CASSLGQGTNYGYTF. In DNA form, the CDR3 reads TGCGCCAGCAGTCTCGGACAGGGCACTAACTATGGCTACACCTTC.

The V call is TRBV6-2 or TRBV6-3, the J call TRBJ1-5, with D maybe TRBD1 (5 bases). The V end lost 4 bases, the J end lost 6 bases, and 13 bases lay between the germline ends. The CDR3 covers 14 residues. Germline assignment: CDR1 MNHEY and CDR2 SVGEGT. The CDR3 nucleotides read TGTGCCAGCAGTTGGTGGGGGGGGAGTCAGCCCCAGCATTTT. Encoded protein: CASSWWGGSQPQHF.

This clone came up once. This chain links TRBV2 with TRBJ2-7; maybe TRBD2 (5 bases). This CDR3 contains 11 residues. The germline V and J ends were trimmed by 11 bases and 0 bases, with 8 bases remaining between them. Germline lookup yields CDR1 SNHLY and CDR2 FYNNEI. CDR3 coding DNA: TGTGCCGGACTGAGCTCCTACGAGCAGTACGTC. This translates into CAGLSSYEQYV.

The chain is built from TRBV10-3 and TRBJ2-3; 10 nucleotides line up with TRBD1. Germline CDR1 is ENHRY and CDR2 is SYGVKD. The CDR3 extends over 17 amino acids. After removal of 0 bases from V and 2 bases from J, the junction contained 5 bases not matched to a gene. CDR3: CAISESIGTGATDTQYF. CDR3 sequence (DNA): TGTGCCATCAGTGAGTCGATTGGGACAGGGGCCACAGATACGCAGTATTTT.

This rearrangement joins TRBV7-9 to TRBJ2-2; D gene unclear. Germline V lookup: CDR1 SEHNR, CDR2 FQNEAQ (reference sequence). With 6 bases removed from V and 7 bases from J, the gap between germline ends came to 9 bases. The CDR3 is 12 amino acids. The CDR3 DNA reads TGTGCCAGCAGTCACCAGGACGGGGAGCTGTTTTTT. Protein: CASSHQDGELFF.

As DNA, the CDR3 is TGCAGCGCCAGGGCCGGTAATGAAAAACTGTTTTTT. Translation gives CSARAGNEKLFF. V gene TRBV29-1 combines with J gene TRBJ1-4; a possible D gene is TRBD1 (5 bases). Germline V gives CDR1 SQVTM, CDR2 ANQGSEA. CDR3 size: 12 residues. Trimming removed 7 bases at V and 4 bases at J, with 10 bases between.

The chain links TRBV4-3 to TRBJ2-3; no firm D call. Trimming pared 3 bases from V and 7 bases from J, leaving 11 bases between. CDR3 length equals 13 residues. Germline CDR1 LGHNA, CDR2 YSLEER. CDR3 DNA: TGCGCCAGCAGCCATGAACTCCTCCATACGCAGTATTTT. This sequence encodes CASSHELLHTQYF.

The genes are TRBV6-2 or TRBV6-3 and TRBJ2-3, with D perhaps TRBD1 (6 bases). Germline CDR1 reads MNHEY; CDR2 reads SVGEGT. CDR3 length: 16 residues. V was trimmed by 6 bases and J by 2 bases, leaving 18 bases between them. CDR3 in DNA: TGTGCCAGCAGCCCACTGGGGGCTCGAATCACAGATACGCAGTATTTT. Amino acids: CASSPLGARITDTQYF.